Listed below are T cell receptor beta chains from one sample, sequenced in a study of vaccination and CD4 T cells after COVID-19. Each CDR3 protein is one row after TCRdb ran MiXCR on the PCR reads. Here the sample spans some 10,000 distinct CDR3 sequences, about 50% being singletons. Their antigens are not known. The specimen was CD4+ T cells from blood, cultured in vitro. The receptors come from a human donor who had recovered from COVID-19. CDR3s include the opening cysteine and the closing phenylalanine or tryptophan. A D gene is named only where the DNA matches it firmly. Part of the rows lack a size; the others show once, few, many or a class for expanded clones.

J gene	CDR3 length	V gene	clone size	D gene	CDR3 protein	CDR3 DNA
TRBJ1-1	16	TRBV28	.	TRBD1	CASSPEGAGKNTEAFF	TGTGCCAGCAGTCCCGAGGGGGCGGGGAAAAACACTGAAGCTTTCTTT
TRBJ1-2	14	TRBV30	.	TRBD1	CAWSTQGPHGGYTF	TGTGCCTGGAGTACACAGGGGCCCCATGGAGGCTACACCTTC
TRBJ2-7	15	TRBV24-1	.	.	CATSDKGTEAYEQYF	TGTGCCACCAGTGATAAAGGGACGGAAGCCTACGAGCAGTACTTC
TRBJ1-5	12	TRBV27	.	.	CASSSGTQPQHF	TGTGCCAGCAGTTCAGGGACTCAGCCCCAGCATTTT
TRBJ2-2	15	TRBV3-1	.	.	CASSQQPTNTGELFF	TGTGCCAGCAGCCAACAGCCTACGAACACCGGGGAGCTGTTTTTT
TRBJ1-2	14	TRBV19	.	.	CASSIWWDNYGYTF	TGTGCCAGTAGTATCTGGTGGGATAACTATGGCTACACCTTC
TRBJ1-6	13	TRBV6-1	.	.	CASSEARGSPLHF	TGTGCCAGCAGTGAAGCTCGGGGTTCACCCCTCCACTTT
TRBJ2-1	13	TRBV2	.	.	CASSVRPPNEQFF	TGTGCCAGCAGTGTTCGGCCCCCCAATGAGCAGTTCTTC
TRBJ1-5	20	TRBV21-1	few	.	CASSKAQTSGQAFINQPQHF	TGTGCCAGCAGCAAAGCTCAAACGTCCGGACAGGCTTTCATCAATCAGCCCCAGCATTTT
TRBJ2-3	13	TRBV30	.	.	CAWSGPRGGTQYF	TGTGCCTGGAGTGGTCCCAGGGGGGGTACGCAGTATTTT
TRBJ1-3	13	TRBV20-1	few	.	CSAASGSGNTIYF	TGCAGTGCGGCGTCTGGATCCGGAAACACCATATATTTT
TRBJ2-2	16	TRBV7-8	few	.	CASSGQGRRTPGSCFF	.
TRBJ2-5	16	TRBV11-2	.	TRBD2	CASSLDGGARRETQYF	TGTGCCAGCAGCTTAGACGGGGGGGCACGTAGGGAGACCCAGTACTTC
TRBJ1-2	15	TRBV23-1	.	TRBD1	CASSRLQGRNYGYTF	TGCGCCAGCAGTCGTTTACAGGGGCGCAACTATGGCTACACCTTC
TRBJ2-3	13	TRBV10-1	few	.	CASREWGPDTQYF	TGCGCCAGCAGAGAATGGGGGCCAGATACGCAGTATTTT
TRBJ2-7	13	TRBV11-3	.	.	CASSAGSIYEQYF	TGTGCCAGCAGCGCGGGGAGCATCTACGAGCAGTACTTC
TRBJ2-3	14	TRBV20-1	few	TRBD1	CSAREDRVGDTQYF	TGCAGTGCTAGAGAAGACAGGGTCGGAGATACGCAGTATTTT
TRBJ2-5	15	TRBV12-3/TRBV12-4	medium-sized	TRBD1	CASSSGQGRRETQYF	TGTGCCAGCAGTTCCGGACAGGGGAGGCGAGAGACCCAGTACTTC
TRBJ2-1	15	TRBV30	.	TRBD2	CAWSPGTSVYNEQFF	TGTGCCTGGAGCCCCGGGACTAGCGTGTACAATGAGCAGTTCTTC
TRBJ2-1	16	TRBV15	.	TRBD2	CATSRGGSGEYNEQFF	TGTGCCACCAGCAGAGGTGGTAGCGGGGAGTACAATGAGCAGTTCTTC
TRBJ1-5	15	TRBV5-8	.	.	CASSLVLGGNQPQHF	TGTGCCAGCAGCTTGGTGTTAGGAGGTAATCAGCCCCAGCATTTT
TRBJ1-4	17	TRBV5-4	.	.	CASSVYQGGAVNEKLFF	TGTGCCAGCAGCGTTTACCAGGGAGGGGCGGTCAATGAAAAACTGTTTTTT
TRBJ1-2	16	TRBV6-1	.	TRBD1	CATRDRGNSSPYGYAF	TGTGCCACCAGGGACAGGGGGAATAGTTCCCCCTATGGCTACGCCTTC
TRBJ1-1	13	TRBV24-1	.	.	CATSDQGITEAFF	TGTGCCACCAGTGATCAGGGGATAACTGAAGCTTTCTTT
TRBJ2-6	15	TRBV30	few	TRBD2	CAWSKGRAGANVLTF	TGTGCCTGGAGTAAGGGGAGGGCTGGGGCCAACGTCCTGACTTTC
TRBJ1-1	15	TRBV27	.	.	CASSLSGQGDTEAFF	TGTGCCAGCAGTTTATCGGGCCAGGGCGACACTGAAGCTTTCTTT
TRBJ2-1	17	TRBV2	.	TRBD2	CASLLAGSSYSYNEQFF	TGTGCCAGCCTTCTAGCGGGATCCAGCTACTCCTACAATGAGCAGTTCTTC
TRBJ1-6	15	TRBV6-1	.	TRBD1	CASSGDSDYNSPLHF	TGTGCCAGCAGCGGGGACAGCGATTATAATTCACCCCTCCACTTT
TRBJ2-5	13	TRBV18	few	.	CASSPGGRETQYF	TGTGCCAGCTCACCAGGCGGTCGAGAGACCCAGTACTTC
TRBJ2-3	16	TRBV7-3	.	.	CASSLTGGTGTDTQYF	TGTGCCAGCAGCCTCACGGGCGGGACTGGCACAGATACGCAGTATTTT
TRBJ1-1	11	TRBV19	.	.	CASSTKVEAFF	TGTGCCAGTAGTACCAAGGTCGAAGCTTTCTTT
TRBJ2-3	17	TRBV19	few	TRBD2	CASSTPWTSGGVNTQYF	TGTGCCAGTAGTACCCCGTGGACTAGCGGGGGTGTTAATACGCAGTATTTT
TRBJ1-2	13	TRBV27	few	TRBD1	CASTSDRRYGYTF	TGTGCCAGCACCTCGGACAGGAGGTATGGCTACACCTTC
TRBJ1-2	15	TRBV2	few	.	CASSEVGAPMEGYTF	TGTGCCAGCAGTGAAGTAGGGGCTCCCATGGAGGGCTACACCTTC
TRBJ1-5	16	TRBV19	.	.	CASSIEVGRSNQPQHF	TGTGCCAGTAGTATAGAAGTGGGGCGAAGCAATCAGCCCCAGCATTTT
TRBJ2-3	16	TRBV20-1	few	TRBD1	CSARVLSRGQTDTQYF	TGCAGTGCTAGAGTGCTTAGCAGGGGGCAGACAGATACGCAGTATTTT
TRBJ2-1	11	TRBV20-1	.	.	CSALSPSEQFF	TGCAGTGCTCTTAGCCCGAGTGAGCAGTTCTTC
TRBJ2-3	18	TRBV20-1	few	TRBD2	CSALGLAGGRTSTDTQYF	TGCAGTGCCCTGGGACTAGCGGGAGGGCGTACTAGCACAGATACGCAGTATTTT
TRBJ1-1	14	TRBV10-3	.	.	CAISPRGGNTEAFF	TGTGCCATCAGCCCAAGGGGGGGGAACACTGAAGCTTTCTTT
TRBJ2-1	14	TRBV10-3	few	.	CAISEGGARDRQFF	TGTGCCATCAGTGAGGGGGGGGCTCGGGACAGGCAGTTCTTC
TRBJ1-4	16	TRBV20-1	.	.	CSANHRRQGGNEKLFF	TGCAGTGCTAATCACCGACGTCAAGGGGGGAATGAAAAACTGTTTTTT